This TCR beta chain appears in the sequencing data of a study of blood T cells in healthy people across ages. The use of a sample-barcoded 5' primer and a J-beta primer mix characterized a second PCR of roughly 6 to 12 cycles. Via MiXCR, TCRdb re-called the 5' RACE reads, giving one row per CDR3 protein. The sample has roughly 720,000 distinct CDR3 sequences; 53% are singletons. For every donor, a draw yielded about 9.7 milliliters of peripheral blood. The extraction recovered at least 6 micrograms of total RNA per sample. The V gene's germline CDR1 is MNHEY and CDR2 SMNVEV (reference sequence). The trim removed 5 bases at V and 1 base at J, leaving 6 bases unmatched. CDR3 length: 15 residues.

The sequenced material came from blood. The chain recombines TRBV27 with TRBJ1-2, with 8 bases that match TRBD1. The clonotype comes from an elderly man in good health. The CDR3 DNA sequence: TGTGCCAGCAGTCTAACTACAGGGGGTAACTATGGCTACACCTTC. It encodes CASSLTTGGNYGYTF.